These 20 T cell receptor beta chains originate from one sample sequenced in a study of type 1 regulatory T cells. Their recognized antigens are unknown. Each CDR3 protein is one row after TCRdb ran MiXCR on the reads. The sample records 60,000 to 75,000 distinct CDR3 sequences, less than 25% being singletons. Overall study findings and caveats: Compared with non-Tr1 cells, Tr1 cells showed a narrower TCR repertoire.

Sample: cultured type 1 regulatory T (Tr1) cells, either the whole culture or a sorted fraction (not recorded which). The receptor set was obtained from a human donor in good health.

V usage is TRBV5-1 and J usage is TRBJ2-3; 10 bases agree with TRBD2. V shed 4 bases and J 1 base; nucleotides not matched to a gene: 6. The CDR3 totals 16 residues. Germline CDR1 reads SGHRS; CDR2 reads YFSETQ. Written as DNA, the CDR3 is TGCGCCAGCAGCAGGACCGGGACTAGCGGCACAGATACGCAGTATTTT. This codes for CASSRTGTSGTDTQYF.

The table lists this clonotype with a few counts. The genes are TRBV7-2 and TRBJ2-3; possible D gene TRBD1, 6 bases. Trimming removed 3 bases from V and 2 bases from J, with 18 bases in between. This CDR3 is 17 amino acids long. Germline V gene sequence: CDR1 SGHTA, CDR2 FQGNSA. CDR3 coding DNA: TGTGCCAGCAGCTTCCATGGCACAGGGATGGCCACAGATACGCAGTATTTT. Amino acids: CASSFHGTGMATDTQYF.

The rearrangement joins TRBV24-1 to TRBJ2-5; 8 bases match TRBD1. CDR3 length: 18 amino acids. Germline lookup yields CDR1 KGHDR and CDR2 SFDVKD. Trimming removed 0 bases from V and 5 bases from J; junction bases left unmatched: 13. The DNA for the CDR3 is TGTGCCACCAGTGATTTGCGGAGTTCGGCAGGGGGCGCGGAGACCCAGTACTTC. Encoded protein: CATSDLRSSAGGAETQYF.

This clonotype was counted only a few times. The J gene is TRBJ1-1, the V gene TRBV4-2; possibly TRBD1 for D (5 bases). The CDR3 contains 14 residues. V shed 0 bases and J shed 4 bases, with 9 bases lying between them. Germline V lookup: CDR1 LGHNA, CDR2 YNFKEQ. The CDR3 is CASSQDVGGTEAFF. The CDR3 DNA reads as TGTGCCAGCAGCCAAGATGTGGGGGGCACTGAAGCTTTCTTT.

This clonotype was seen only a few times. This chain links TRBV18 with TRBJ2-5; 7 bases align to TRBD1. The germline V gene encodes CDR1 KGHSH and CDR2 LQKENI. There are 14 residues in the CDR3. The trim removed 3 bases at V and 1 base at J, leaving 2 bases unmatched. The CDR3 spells CASSPGTVQETQYF. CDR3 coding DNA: TGTGCCAGCTCACCCGGGACAGTCCAAGAGACCCAGTACTTC.

CDR3: CASSPLQGSSSTDTQYF. CDR3 nucleotides: TGTGCCAGCTCACCACTACAGGGGTCTTCTAGCACAGATACGCAGTATTTT. The chain links TRBV18 to TRBJ2-3; TRBD1 agrees at 7 bases. Germline V gives CDR1 KGHSH, CDR2 LQKENI. This CDR3 has 17 amino acids. V lost 1 base to trimming and J lost 0 bases; unmatched junction nucleotides: 7.

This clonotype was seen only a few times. CDR3 sequence (DNA): TGTGCCAGCAGCCCCCGCGGGACAGGGACTTACGAGCAGTACTTC. It yields the protein CASSPRGTGTYEQYF. The chain has TRBV3-1 and TRBJ2-7; 9 nucleotides agree with TRBD1. This CDR3 has 15 residues. Germline-derived CDR1 and CDR2 are LGHDT and YNNKEL (reference sequence). V shed 4 bases, J shed 4 bases, and the junction held 8 bases outside the gene matches.

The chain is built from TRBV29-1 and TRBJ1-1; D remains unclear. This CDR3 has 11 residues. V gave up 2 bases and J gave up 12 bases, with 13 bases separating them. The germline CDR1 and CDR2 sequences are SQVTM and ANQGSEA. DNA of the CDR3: TGCAGCGTTGAACGGTGGGAGAGACCTTTCTTT. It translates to CSVERWERPFF. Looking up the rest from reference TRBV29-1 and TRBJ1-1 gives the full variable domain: SAVISQKPSRDICQRGTSLTIQCQVDSQVTMMFWYRQQPGQSLTLIATANQGSEATYESGFVIDKFPISRPNLTFSTLTVSNMSPEDSSIYLCSVERWERPFFGQGTRLTVV.

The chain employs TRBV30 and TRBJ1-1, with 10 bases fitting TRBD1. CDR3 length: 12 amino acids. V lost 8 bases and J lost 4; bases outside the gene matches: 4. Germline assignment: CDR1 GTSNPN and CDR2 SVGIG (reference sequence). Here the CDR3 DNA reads TGTGCCCGGGGACAGGGGCTCACTGAAGCTTTCTTT. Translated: CARGQGLTEAFF.

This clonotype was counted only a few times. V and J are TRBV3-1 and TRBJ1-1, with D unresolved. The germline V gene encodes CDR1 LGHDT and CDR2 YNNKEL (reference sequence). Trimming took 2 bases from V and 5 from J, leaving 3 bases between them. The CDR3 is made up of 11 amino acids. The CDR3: CASSQLTEAFF. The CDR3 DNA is TGTGCCAGCAGCCAACTGACTGAAGCTTTCTTT. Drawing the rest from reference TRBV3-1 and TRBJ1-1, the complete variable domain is DTAVSQTPKYLVTQMGNDKSIKCEQNLGHDTMYWYKQDSKKFLKIMFSYNNKELIINETVPNRFSPKSPDKAHLNLHINSLELGDSAVYFCASSQLTEAFFGQGTRLTVV.

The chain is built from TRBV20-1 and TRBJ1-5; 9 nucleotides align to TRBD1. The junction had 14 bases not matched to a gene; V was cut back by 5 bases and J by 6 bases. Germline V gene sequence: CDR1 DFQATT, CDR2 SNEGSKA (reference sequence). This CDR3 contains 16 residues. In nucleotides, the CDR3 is TGCAGTGCTCTCCAACTCACAGGGGGCGGAGGTCAGCCCCAGCATTTT. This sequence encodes CSALQLTGGGGQPQHF.

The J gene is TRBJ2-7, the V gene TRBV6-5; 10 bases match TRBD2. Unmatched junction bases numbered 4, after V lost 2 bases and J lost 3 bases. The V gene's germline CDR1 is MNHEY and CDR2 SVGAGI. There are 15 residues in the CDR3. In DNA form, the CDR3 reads TGTGCCAGCAGTTACCCGGCTAGCGGGGGCTACGAGCAGTACTTC. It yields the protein CASSYPASGGYEQYF.

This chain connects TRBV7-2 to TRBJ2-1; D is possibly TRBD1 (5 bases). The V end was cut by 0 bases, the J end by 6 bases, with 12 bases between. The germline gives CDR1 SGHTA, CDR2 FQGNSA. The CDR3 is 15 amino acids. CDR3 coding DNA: TGTGCCAGCAGCTTAGCAGGGGTATCGGGCAATGAGCAGTTCTTC. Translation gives CASSLAGVSGNEQFF.

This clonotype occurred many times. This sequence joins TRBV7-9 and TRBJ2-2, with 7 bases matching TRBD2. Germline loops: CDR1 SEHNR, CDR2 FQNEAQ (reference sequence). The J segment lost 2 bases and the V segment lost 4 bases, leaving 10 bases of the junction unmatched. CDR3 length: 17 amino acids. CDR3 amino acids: CASSSPRLAENTGELFF. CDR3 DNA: TGTGCCAGCAGCTCACCAAGGCTAGCGGAAAACACCGGGGAGCTGTTTTTT.

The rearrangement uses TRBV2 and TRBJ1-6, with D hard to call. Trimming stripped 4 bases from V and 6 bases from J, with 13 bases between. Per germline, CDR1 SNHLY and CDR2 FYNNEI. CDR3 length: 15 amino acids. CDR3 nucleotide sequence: TGTGCCAGCAGTGGCGCCCTAGGGCCTAATTCACCCCTCCACTTT. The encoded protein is CASSGALGPNSPLHF.

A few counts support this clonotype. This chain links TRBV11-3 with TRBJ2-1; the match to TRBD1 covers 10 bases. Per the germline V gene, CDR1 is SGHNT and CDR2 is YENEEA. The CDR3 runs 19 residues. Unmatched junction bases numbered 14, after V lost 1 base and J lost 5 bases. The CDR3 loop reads CASSLAGTGETKGDNEQFF. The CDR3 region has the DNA TGTGCCAGCAGCTTAGCTGGGACAGGGGAAACCAAAGGAGACAATGAGCAGTTCTTC.

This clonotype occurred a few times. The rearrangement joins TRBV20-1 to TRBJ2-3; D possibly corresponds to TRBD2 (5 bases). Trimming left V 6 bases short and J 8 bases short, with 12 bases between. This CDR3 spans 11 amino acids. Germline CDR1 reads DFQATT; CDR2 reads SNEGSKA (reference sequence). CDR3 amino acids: CSAGAAGTQYF. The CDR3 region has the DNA TGCAGTGCCGGAGCGGCGGGTACGCAGTATTTT.

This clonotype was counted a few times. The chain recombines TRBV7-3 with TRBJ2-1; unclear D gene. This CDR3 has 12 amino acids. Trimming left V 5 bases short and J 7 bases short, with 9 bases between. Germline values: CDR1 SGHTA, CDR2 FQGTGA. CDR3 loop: CASSPSGNEQFF. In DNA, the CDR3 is TGTGCCAGCAGCCCAAGTGGGAATGAGCAGTTCTTC.

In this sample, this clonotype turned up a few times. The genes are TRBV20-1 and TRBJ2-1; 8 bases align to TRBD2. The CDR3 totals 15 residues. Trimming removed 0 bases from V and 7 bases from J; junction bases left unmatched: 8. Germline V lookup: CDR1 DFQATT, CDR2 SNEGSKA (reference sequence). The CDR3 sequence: CSAREAASGLNEQFF. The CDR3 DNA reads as TGCAGTGCTAGAGAGGCGGCTAGCGGGTTAAATGAGCAGTTCTTC.

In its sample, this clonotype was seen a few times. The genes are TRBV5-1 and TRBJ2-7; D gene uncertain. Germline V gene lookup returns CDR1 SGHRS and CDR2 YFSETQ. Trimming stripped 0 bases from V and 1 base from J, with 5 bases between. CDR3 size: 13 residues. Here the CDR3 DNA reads TGCGCCAGCAGCTTGGGGAAATCCTACGAGCAGTACTTC. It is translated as CASSLGKSYEQYF.